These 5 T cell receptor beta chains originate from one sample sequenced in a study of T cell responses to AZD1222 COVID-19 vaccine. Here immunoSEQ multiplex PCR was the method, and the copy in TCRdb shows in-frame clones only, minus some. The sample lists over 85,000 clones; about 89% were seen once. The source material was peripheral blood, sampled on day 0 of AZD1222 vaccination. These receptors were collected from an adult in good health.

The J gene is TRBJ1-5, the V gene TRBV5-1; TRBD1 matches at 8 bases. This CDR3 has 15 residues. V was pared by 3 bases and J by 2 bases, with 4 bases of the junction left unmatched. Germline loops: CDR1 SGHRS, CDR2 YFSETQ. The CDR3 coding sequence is TGCGCCAGCAGCTCAGGGGGCGGTGGCAATCAGCCCCAGCATTTT. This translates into CASSSGGGGNQPQHF.

CDR3 amino acids: CASSMQGANYGYTF. CDR3 bases: TGTGCCAGCAGTATGCAGGGAGCTAACTATGGCTACACCTTC. This sequence joins TRBV27 and TRBJ1-2, with D maybe TRBD1 (5 bases). Germline-derived CDR1 and CDR2 are MNHEY and SMNVEV (reference sequence). Trimming removed 5 bases at V and 0 bases at J, with 10 bases between. This CDR3 is 14 amino acids long.

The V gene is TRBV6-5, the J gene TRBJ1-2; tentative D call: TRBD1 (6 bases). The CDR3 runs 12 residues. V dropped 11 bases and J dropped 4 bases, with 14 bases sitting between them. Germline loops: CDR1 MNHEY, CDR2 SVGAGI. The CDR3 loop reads CASHRAGYGYTF. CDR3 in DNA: TGTGCCTCACACAGGGCGGGCTATGGCTACACCTTC.

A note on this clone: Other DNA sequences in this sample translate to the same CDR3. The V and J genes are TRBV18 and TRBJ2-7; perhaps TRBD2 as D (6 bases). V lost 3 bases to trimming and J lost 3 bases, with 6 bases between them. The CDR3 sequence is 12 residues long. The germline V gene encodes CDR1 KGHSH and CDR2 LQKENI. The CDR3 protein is CASSPGGYEQYF. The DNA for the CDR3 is TGTGCCAGCTCACCCGGGGGCTACGAGCAGTACTTC.

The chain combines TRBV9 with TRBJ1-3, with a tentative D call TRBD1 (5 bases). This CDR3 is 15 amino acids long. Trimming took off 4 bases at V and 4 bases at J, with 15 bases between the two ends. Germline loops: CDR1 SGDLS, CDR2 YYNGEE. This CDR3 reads CASSPGRVAGNTIYF. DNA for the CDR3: TGTGCCAGCAGCCCGGGGCGCGTTGCCGGAAACACCATATATTTT.